The clone carrying this TCR beta chain was recorded a few times. Via MiXCR, TCRdb re-called the 5' RACE reads, giving one row per CDR3 protein. This sample yields 240,000 or so distinct CDR3 sequences, of which 5.5% to 7% are seen a single time; roughly 3.9% belongs to the top ten. CDR1 and CDR2 (germline): SEHNR, FQNEAQ (reference sequence). The CDR3 is made up of 14 amino acids. Trimming removed 1 base from V and 4 bases from J, with 10 bases in between. These data belong to a study of identical twins. These sequences were also reported in another study, on yellow fever vaccine responses in identical twins.

The clonotype comes from a woman between 18 and 29 years old in good health. This rearrangement joins TRBV7-9 to TRBJ1-2; D is undetermined. Sequences were obtained from memory (CD45RO+) T cells sorted from blood. Here the CDR3 reads CASSLGMATYGYTF. The CDR3 bases are TGTGCCAGCAGCTTAGGCATGGCAACCTATGGCTACACCTTC.